This T cell receptor (beta chain) derives from a study of T cell repertoires in cytomegalovirus infection. Study background: Evidence of both CMV infection and a matching HLA type came from public TCR beta signatures.

Germline-derived CDR1 and CDR2 are MDHEN and SYDVKM. Trimming cost V 2 bases and J 8 bases; bases outside gene matches: 12. This CDR3 is 16 amino acids long. TCRdb reprocessed the reads via MiXCR and lists one record per CDR3 protein. The sample lists hundreds of thousands of distinct CDR3 sequences; roughly 24% were seen once. This clonotype was detected many times. What it recognizes is unknown. Whole-study findings and limits: CMV carriers having the relevant HLA were flagged by cumulative public TCR beta family frequency. Dominating the ex vivo response were HLA-C-restricted CMV-specific TCR beta clonotypes.

The chain is built from TRBV28 and TRBJ2-1; 7 bases are shared with TRBD1. The source is a human donor in good health (CMV status not recorded). Some clones in this sample may be carry-over from other donors' samples. Sequencing was carried out using CD8+ T cells from PBMCs. The CDR3 nucleotides read TGTGCCAGCAGTTTAATTGTAGGACAGGCCGGTCATGAGCAGTTCTTC. Translating gives CASSLIVGQAGHEQFF.